This T cell receptor (beta chain) was identified during a study of lymphopenia after photon versus proton radiotherapy. Germline loops: CDR1 SGHDN, CDR2 FVKESK. The CDR3 sequence is 16 residues long. J gave up 4 bases and V 2 bases, and 8 bases lay outside the gene matches. Profiled with immunoSEQ multiplex PCR; TCRdb holds only in-frame clones, not every one. The sample has about 18,000 clones; roughly nine tenths are singletons. The sequence was obtained from a woman in her 40s with cholangiocarcinoma. The sequencing used peripheral blood, collected from a patient treated with photon-based radiotherapy. V and J are TRBV14 and TRBJ1-2; 9 bases map to TRBD1. This CDR3 reads CASSQTGTGFGYGYTF. The CDR3 coding sequence is TGTGCCAGCAGCCAAACCGGGACAGGGTTTGGCTATGGCTACACCTTC. Using reference TRBV14 and TRBJ1-2 for the parts outside the CDR3, the full variable domain is EAGVTQFPSHSVIEKGQTVTLRCDPISGHDNLYWYRRVMGKEIKFLLHFVKESKQDESGMPNNRFLAERTGGTYSTLKVQPAELEDSGVYFCASSQTGTGFGYGYTFGSGTRLTVV.